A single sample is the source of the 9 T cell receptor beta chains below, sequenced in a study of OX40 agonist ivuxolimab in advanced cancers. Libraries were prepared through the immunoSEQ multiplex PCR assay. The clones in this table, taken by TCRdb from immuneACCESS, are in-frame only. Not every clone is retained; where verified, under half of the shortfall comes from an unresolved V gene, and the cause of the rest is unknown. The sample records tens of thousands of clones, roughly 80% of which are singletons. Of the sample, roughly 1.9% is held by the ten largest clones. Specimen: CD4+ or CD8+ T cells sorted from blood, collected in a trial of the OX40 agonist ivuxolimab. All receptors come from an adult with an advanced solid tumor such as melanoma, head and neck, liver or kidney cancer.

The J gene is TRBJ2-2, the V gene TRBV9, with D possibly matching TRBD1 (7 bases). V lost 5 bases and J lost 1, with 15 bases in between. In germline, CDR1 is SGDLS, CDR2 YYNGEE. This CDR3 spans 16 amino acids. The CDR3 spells CASSLRGDRNTGELFF. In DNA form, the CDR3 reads TGTGCCAGCAGTCTAAGGGGGGACAGGAACACCGGGGAGCTGTTTTTT. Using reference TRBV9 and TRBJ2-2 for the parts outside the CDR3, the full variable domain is DSGVTQTPKHLITATGQRVTLRCSPRSGDLSVYWYQQSLDQGLQFLIQYYNGEERAKGNILERFSAQQFPDLHSELNLSSLELGDSALYFCASSLRGDRNTGELFFGEGSRLTVL.

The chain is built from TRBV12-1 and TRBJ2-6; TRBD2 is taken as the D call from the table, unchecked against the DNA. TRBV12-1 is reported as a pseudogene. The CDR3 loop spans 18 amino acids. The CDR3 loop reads CASSPRASGNSGANVLTF. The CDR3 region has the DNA TGTGCCAGCAGCCCCCGGGCTAGCGGGAACTCTGGGGCCAACGTCCTGACTTTC.

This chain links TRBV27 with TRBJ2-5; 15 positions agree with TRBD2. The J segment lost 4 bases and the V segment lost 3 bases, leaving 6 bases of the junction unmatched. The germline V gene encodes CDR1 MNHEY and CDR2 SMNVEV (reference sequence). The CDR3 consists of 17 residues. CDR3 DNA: TGTGCCAGCAGTTTTTACCCGGGACTAGCGGGAGGAGAGACCCAGTACTTC. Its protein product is CASSFYPGLAGGETQYF.

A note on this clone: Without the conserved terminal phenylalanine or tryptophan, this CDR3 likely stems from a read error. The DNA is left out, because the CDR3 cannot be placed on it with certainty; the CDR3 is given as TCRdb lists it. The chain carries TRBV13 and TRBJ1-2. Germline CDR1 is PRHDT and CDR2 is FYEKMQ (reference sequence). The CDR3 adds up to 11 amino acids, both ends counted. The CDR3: CASSLVGSPEV.

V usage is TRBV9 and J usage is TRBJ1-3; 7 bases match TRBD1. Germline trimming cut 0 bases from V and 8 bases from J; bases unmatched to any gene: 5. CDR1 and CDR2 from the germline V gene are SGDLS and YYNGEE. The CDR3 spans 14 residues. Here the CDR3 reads CASSVVPRGDTIYF. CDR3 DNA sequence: TGTGCCAGCAGCGTAGTCCCCAGGGGGGACACCATATATTTT.

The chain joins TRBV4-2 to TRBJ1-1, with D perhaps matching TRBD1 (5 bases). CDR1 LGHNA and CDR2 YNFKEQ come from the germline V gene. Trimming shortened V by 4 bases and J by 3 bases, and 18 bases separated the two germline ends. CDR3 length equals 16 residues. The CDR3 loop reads CASSRQGEPGYTEAFF. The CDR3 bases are TGTGCCAGCAGCCGCCAAGGGGAGCCGGGGTACACTGAAGCTTTCTTT.

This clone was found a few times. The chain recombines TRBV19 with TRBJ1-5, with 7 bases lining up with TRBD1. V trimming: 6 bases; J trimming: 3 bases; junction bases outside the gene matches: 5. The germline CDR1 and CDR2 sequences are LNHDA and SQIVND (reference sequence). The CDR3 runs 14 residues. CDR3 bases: TGTGCCAGTAGGAGGACAGGATTCAATCAGCCCCAGCATTTT. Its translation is CASRRTGFNQPQHF.

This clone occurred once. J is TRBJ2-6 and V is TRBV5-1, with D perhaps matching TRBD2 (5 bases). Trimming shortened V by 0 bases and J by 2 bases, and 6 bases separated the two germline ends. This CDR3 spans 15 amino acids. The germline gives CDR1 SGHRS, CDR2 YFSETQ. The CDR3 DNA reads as TGCGCCAGCAGCTTGGGGGGAGCTGGGGCCAACGTCCTGACTTTC. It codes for CASSLGGAGANVLTF.

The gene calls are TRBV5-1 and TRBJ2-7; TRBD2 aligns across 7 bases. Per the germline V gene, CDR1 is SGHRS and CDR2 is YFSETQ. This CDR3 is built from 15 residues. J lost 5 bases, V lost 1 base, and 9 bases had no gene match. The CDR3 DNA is TGCGCCAGCAGCTTGAGGGGCCGGGGGGAAAACGAGCAGTACTTC. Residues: CASSLRGRGENEQYF.